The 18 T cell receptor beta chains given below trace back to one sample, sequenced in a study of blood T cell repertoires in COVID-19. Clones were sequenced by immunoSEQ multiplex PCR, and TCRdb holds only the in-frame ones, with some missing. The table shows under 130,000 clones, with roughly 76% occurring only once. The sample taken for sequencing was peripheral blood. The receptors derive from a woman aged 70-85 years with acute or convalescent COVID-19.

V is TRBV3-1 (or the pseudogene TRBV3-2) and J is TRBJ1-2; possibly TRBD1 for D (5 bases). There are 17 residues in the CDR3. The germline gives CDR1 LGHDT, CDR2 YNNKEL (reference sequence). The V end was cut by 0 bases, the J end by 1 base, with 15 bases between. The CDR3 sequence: CASSQDLRDLNNYGYTF. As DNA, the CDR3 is TGTGCCAGCAGCCAAGATCTGCGGGACCTAAATAACTATGGCTACACCTTC.

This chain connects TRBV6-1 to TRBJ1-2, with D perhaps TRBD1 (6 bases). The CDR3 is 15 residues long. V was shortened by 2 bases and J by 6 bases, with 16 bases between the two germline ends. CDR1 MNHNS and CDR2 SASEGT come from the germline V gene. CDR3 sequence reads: CASSERGQGSDGYTF. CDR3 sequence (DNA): TGTGCCAGCAGTGAAAGGGGTCAGGGGTCCGATGGCTACACCTTC.

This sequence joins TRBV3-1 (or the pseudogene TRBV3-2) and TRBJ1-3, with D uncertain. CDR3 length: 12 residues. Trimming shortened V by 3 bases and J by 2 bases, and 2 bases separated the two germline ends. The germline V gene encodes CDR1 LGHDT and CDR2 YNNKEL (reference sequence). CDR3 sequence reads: CASSHTGNTIYF. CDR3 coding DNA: TGTGCCAGCAGCCACACTGGAAACACCATATATTTT.

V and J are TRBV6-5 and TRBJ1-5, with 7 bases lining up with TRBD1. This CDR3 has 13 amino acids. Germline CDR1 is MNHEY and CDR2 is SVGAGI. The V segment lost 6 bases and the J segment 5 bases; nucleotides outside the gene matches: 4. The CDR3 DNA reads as TGTGCCAGCAGACCGGGACAGTATCAGCCCCAGCATTTT. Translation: CASRPGQYQPQHF.

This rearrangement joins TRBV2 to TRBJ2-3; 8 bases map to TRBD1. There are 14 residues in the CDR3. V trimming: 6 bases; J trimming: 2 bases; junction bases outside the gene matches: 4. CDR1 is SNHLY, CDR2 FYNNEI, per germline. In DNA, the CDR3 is TGTGCCAGCAGCGACAGGGGATTCACAGATACGCAGTATTTT. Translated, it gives CASSDRGFTDTQYF.

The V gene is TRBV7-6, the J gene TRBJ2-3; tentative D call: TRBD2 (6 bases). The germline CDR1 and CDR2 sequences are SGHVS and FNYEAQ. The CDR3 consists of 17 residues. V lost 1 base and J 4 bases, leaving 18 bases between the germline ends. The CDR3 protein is CASSLVMGQGGADTQYF. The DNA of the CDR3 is TGTGCCAGCAGCTTAGTGATGGGGCAGGGAGGAGCAGATACGCAGTATTTT.

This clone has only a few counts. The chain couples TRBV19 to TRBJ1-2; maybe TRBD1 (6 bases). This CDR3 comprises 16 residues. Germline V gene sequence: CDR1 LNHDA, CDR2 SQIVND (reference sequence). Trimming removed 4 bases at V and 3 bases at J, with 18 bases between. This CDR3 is CASSTLNPYRDYGYTF. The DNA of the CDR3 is TGTGCCAGTAGTACCCTCAACCCTTACAGGGACTATGGCTACACCTTC.

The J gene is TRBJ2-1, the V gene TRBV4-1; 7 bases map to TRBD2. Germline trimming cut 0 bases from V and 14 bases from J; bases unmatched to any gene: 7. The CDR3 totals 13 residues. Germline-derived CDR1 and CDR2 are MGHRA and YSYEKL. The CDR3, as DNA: TGCGCCAGCAGCCAAGATGGGGGGGAAGACAAGTTCTTC. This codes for CASSQDGGEDKFF.

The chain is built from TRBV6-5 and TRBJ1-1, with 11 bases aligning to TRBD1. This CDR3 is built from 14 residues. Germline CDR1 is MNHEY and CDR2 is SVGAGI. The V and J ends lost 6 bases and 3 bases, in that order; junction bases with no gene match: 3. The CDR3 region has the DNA TGTGCCAGCAGCCGGGACAGGGGGGACACTGAAGCTTTCTTT. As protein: CASSRDRGDTEAFF.

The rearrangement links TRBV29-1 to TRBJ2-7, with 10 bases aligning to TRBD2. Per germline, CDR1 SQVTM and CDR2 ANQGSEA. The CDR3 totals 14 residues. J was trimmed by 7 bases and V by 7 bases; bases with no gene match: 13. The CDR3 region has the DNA TGCAGCGCCCTGGGAAGCGGGGGGGGCGGAGAGCAGTACTTC. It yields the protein CSALGSGGGGEQYF.

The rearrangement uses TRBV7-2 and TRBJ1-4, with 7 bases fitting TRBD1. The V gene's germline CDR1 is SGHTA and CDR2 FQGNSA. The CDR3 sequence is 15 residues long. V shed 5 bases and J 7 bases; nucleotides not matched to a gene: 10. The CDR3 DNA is TGTGCCAGCAGCCCCCAGACAGGGTCGGGTGAAAAACTGTTTTTT. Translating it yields CASSPQTGSGEKLFF.

The CDR3 bases are TGTGCCAGCAGCGCCGGGACAGGGGTTGGGAACACTGAAGCTTTCTTT. This encodes CASSAGTGVGNTEAFF. J is TRBJ1-1 and V is TRBV7-9, with 10 bases identical to TRBD1. This CDR3 comprises 16 residues. Losses at the gene ends were 5 bases for V and 1 base for J; bases not matched to a gene: 7. Germline CDR1 and CDR2: SEHNR and FQNEAQ (reference sequence).

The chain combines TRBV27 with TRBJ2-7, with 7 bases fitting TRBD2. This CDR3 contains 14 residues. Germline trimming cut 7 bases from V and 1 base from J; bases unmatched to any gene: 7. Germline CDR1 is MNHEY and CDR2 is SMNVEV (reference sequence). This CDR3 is CASTWASGSYEQYF. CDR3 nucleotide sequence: TGTGCCAGCACTTGGGCTAGCGGTTCCTACGAGCAGTACTTC.

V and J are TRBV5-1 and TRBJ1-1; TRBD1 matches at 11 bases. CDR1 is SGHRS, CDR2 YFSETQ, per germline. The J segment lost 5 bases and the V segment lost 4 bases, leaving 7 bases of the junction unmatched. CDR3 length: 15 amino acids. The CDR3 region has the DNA TGCGCCAGCAGCGCGGGGGGACAGGGGGTGACTGAAGCTTTCTTT. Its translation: CASSAGGQGVTEAFF.

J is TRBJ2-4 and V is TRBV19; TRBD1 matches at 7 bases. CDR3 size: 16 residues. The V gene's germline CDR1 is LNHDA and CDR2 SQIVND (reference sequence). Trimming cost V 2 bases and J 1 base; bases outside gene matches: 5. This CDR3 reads CASSILQGSAKNIQYF. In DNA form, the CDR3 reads TGTGCCAGTAGTATATTACAGGGGTCGGCCAAAAACATTCAGTACTTC.

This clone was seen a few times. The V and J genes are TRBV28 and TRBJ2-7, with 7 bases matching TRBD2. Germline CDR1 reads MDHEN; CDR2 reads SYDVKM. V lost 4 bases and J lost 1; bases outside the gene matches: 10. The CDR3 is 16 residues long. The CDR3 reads CASSSPIQRGSYEQYF. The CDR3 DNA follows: TGTGCCAGCAGTTCCCCCATCCAGCGGGGATCCTACGAGCAGTACTTC.

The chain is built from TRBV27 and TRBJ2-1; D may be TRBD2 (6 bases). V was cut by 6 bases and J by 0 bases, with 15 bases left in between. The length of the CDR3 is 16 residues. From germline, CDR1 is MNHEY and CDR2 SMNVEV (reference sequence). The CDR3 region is CASSSRGLSSYNEQFF. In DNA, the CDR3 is TGTGCCAGCAGCTCTAGGGGACTGAGCTCCTACAATGAGCAGTTCTTC.

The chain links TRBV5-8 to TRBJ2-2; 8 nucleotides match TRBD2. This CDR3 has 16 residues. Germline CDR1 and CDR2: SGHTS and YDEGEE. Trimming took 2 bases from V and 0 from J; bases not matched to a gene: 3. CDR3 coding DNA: TGTGCCAGCAGCTTATTGCGGGGGGCGAACACCGGGGAGCTGTTTTTT. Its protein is CASSLLRGANTGELFF.